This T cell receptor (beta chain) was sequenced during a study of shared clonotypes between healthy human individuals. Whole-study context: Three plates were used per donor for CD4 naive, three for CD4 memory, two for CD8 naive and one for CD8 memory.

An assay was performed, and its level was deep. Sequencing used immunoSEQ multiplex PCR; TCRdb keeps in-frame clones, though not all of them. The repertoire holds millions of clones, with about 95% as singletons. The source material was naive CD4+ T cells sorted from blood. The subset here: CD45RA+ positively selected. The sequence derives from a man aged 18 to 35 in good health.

The CDR3 region has the DNA TGTGCCAGCAGCAGTACAGGAAACACCATATATTTT. It is translated as CASSSTGNTIYF. The rearrangement uses TRBV5-5 and TRBJ1-3; D unclear. Trimming took off 4 bases at V and 4 bases at J, with 6 bases between the two ends. Germline loops: CDR1 SGHKS, CDR2 YYEKEE (reference sequence). This CDR3 has 12 residues.